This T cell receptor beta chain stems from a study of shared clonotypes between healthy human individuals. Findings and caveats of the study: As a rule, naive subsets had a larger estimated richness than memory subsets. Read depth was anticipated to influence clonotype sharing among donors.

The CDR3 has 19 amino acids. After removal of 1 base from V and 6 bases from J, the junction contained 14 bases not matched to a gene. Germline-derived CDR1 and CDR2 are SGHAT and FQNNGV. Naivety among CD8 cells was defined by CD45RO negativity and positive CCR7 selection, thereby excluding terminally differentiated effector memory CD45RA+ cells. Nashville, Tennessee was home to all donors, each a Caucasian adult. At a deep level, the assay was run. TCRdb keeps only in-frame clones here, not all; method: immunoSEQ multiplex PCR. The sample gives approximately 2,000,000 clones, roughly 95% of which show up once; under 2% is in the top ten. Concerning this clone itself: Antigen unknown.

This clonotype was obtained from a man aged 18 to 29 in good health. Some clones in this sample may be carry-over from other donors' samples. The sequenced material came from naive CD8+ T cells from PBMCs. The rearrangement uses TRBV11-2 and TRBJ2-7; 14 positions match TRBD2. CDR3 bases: TGTGCCAGCAGCTTAGGGACTTTCTCGGGACTAGCGGGAGTACGCGAGCAGTACTTC. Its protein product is CASSLGTFSGLAGVREQYF.